This TCR beta chain was profiled in a study of blood T cell repertoires in COVID-19. Study context: From the United States, Italy and Spain came samples of acute and convalescent COVID-19. Nucleic acid was either cDNA or gDNA, and it came from T cells, B-cell-depleted T cells, or PBMCs.

The CDR3 covers 15 residues. Trimming left V 7 bases short and J 4 bases short, with 19 bases between. Germline CDR1 and CDR2: SGHVS and FQNEAQ. In the original processing: Amplification of reference gene primers was used by the study to estimate nucleated cell counts. Measured with immunoSEQ multiplex PCR; TCRdb has only the in-frame clones, and not every one. The DNA gave D and trimming, while V, J and clone size come from that table. The sample yields under 350,000 clones, 75% to 90% seen once. The clonotype was recovered from a man aged 40-55 years with acute or convalescent COVID-19. This chain links TRBV7-8 with TRBJ1-1; no clear D gene. The sequenced sample was peripheral blood. The CDR3 is CASTLLTAVGTEAFF. The DNA of the CDR3 is TGTGCCAGCACCCTACTCACAGCGGTGGGCACTGAAGCTTTCTTT.